The 28 T cell receptor beta chains in this list originate from one sample, sequenced in a study of control samples from healthy donors and cancer patients (dated by TCRdb to 2020 to 2022). The method was the immunoSEQ multiplex PCR assay. In its TCRdb copy, this immuneACCESS table keeps in-frame sequences only and misses some clones. Where compared with another copy, unresolved V genes explain less than half of these, and the others have no known cause. The sample table holds approximately 20,000 clones, of which around four fifths were seen once. The top ten clones comprise about 31% of the sample. Sequencing was done on a sample of PBMCs. The receptor source for this set is a woman aged 70-85 years with lung cancer.

This clone occurred a few times. The rearrangement uses TRBV5-1 and TRBJ1-1; D not certain. Germline V lookup: CDR1 SGHRS, CDR2 YFSETQ. The germline V and J ends were trimmed by 2 bases and 4 bases, with 9 bases remaining between them. The CDR3 runs to 13 residues. CDR3 amino acids: CASSFAAGTEAFF. CDR3 bases: TGCGCCAGCAGCTTCGCAGCGGGCACTGAAGCTTTCTTT. Combining the CDR3 with reference TRBV5-1 and TRBJ1-1 gives the whole variable domain KAGVTQTPRYLIKTRGQQVTLSCSPISGHRSVSWYQQTPGQGLQFLFEYFSETQRNKGNFPGRFSGRQFSNSRSEMNVSTLELGDSALYLCASSFAAGTEAFFGQGTRLTVV.

The chain uses TRBV29-1 and TRBJ2-2, with 9 bases matching TRBD1. V was pared by 8 bases and J by 4 bases, with 2 bases of the junction left unmatched. CDR1 SQVTM and CDR2 ANQGSEA come from the germline V gene. The CDR3 sequence is 12 residues long. Here the CDR3 reads CSTTGGTGELFF. The CDR3 coding sequence is TGCAGCACGACAGGGGGCACCGGGGAGCTGTTTTTT.

The J gene is TRBJ2-3, the V gene TRBV11-3, with D maybe TRBD2 (5 bases). This CDR3 spans 14 amino acids. In germline, CDR1 is SGHNT, CDR2 YENEEA. The V gene lost 5 bases and the J gene lost 6 bases, with 15 bases spanning the gap. CDR3 residues: CASSPRGSSDTQYF. In DNA form, the CDR3 reads TGTGCCAGCAGCCCCCGGGGTAGCAGTGATACGCAGTATTTT.

The rearrangement uses TRBV14 and TRBJ1-1; 10 positions match TRBD1. Germline CDR1 SGHDN, CDR2 FVKESK. After removal of 3 bases from V and 9 bases from J, the junction contained 7 bases not matched to a gene. This CDR3 has 14 residues. The CDR3 loop is CASSHGTGVIKAFF. Here the CDR3 DNA reads TGTGCCAGCAGCCACGGGACAGGGGTAATTAAAGCTTTCTTT.

The V call is TRBV30, the J call TRBJ2-7, with TRBD1 as a possible D gene (5 bases). V was pared by 1 base and J by 3 bases, with 7 bases between. The germline CDR1 and CDR2 sequences are GTSNPN and SVGIG (reference sequence). This CDR3 is built from 12 residues. CDR3 bases: TGTGCCTGGAGTGAGCAGGGCTACGAGCAGTACTTC. It translates to CAWSEQGYEQYF.

The chain is built from TRBV30 and TRBJ2-7; D remains unclear. Trimming removed 4 bases from V and 3 bases from J, with 16 bases in between. This CDR3 comprises 14 residues. Germline-derived CDR1 and CDR2 are GTSNPN and SVGIG (reference sequence). The CDR3 is CAWIGGHSDYEQYF. The DNA for the CDR3 is TGTGCCTGGATTGGCGGCCACTCCGACTACGAGCAGTACTTC.

This chain uses TRBV19 with TRBJ2-7, with D perhaps matching TRBD1 (7 bases). This CDR3 region has 15 residues. V dropped 3 bases and J dropped 2 bases, with 14 bases sitting between them. Germline loops: CDR1 LNHDA, CDR2 SQIVND (reference sequence). CDR3 bases: TGTGCCAGTAGTATCCAGGGGGGCCGCCCCTACGAGCAGTACTTC. The encoded protein is CASSIQGGRPYEQYF.

The rearrangement joins TRBV13 to TRBJ2-7; D is perhaps TRBD2 (5 bases). The CDR3 has 13 amino acids. Germline CDR1 is PRHDT and CDR2 is FYEKMQ (reference sequence). Between the trimmed V and J ends, which lost 1 base and 1 base, there was a span of 5 bases. The CDR3 DNA reads TGTGCCAGCAGCTTAGAGCGGTCCTACGAGCAGTACTTC. It translates to CASSLERSYEQYF.

The chain couples TRBV7-9 to TRBJ2-4, with 8 bases lining up with TRBD2. In germline, CDR1 is SEHNR, CDR2 FQNEAQ (reference sequence). The ends lost 2 bases at V and 10 bases at J; junction bases unmatched: 1. The CDR3 loop spans 12 amino acids. Here the CDR3 reads CASSLREGIQYF. CDR3 in DNA: TGTGCCAGCAGCTTACGGGAGGGGATTCAGTACTTC.

The chain combines TRBV11-2 with TRBJ1-1; tentatively, D is TRBD1 (6 bases). Trimming cost V 3 bases and J 3 bases, with 11 bases left between them. Germline assignment: CDR1 SGHAT and CDR2 FQNNGV. The length of the CDR3 is 14 residues. The CDR3 sequence is CASSFQGMDTEAFF. CDR3 bases: TGTGCCAGCAGCTTCCAGGGGATGGACACTGAAGCTTTCTTT.

CDR3 amino acids: CASSLALETLRNSPLHF. The CDR3 coding sequence is TGTGCCAGCAGCTTAGCGCTGGAGACTTTGAGGAATTCACCCCTCCACTTT. The chain has TRBV7-8 and TRBJ1-6; no clear D. Between the trimmed V and J ends, which lost 0 bases and 7 bases, there was a span of 16 bases. Germline assignment: CDR1 SGHVS and CDR2 FQNEAQ. CDR3 length: 17 amino acids.

The rearrangement uses TRBV6-5 and TRBJ2-5; D unresolved. The CDR3 consists of 12 residues. V was clipped by 10 bases and J by 5 bases, with 14 bases between them. CDR1 and CDR2 (germline): MNHEY, SVGAGI. Written as DNA, the CDR3 is TGTGCCACCAGAACCTTGGGGGAGACCCAGTACTTC. As protein: CATRTLGETQYF.

V usage is TRBV11-2 and J usage is TRBJ2-5; unclear D gene. Trimming shortened V by 3 bases and J by 4 bases, and 18 bases separated the two germline ends. The CDR3 length is 16 residues. Looked up from germline, CDR1 is SGHAT and CDR2 is FQNNGV. CDR3 sequence reads: CASSFIRAALGETQYF. In nucleotides, the CDR3 is TGTGCCAGCAGCTTTATCCGGGCCGCCCTCGGAGAGACCCAGTACTTC. Full variable domain (outside the CDR3, taken from reference TRBV11-2 and TRBJ2-5): EAGVAQSPRYKIIEKRQSVAFWCNPISGHATLYWYQQILGQGPKLLIQFQNNGVVDDSQLPKDRFSAERLKGVDSTLKIQPAKLEDSAVYLCASSFIRAALGETQYFGPGTRLLVL.

The DNA of the CDR3 is TGTGCCTGGAGTTCATTTAGGAATTATCAAGAGACCCAGTACTTC. It encodes CAWSSFRNYQETQYF. The chain has TRBV30 and TRBJ2-5; no clear D. CDR1 is GTSNPN and CDR2 is SVGIG in the germline V gene (reference sequence). CDR3 length: 15 residues. V lost 2 bases, J lost 2 bases, and 15 bases lay in between.

The chain employs TRBV9 and TRBJ1-6; TRBD1 matches at 7 bases. The CDR3 runs to 15 residues. J lost 7 bases, V lost 4 bases, and 8 bases had no gene match. The V gene's germline CDR1 is SGDLS and CDR2 YYNGEE. The DNA of the CDR3 is TGTGCCAGCAGCCGAACGACAGGGAAGAATTCACCCCTCCACTTT. It translates to CASSRTTGKNSPLHF.

Here the CDR3 reads CASKEGLADYNEQFF. In DNA, the CDR3 is TGTGCCAGCAAGGAGGGGCTAGCGGATTACAATGAGCAGTTCTTC. The J gene is TRBJ2-1, the V gene TRBV6-5; 7 bases are a match to TRBD2. The V gene end was trimmed by 7 bases and the J gene end by 4 bases; junction bases not matched to a gene: 10. CDR1 and CDR2 (germline): MNHEY, SVGAGI. The CDR3 is made up of 15 amino acids.

V is TRBV9 and J is TRBJ2-1; D is uncertain. V lost 1 base and J lost 8, with 13 bases in between. Germline values: CDR1 SGDLS, CDR2 YYNGEE. This CDR3 region has 14 residues. CDR3 region: CASSVMSGIDEQFF. Here the CDR3 DNA reads TGTGCCAGCAGCGTAATGTCTGGAATCGATGAGCAGTTCTTC.

Only one count was recorded for this clone. The rearrangement links TRBV9 to TRBJ2-5; tentatively, D is TRBD2 (6 bases). The CDR3 is made up of 14 amino acids. Between the trimmed V and J ends, which lost 3 bases and 1 base, there was a span of 10 bases. The germline V gene has CDR1 SGDLS and CDR2 YYNGEE. The CDR3 region has the DNA TGTGCCAGCAGCGCTAGCGTCGGCCAAGAGACCCAGTACTTC. It is translated as CASSASVGQETQYF.

This clone was seen only once. The V gene is TRBV27, the J gene TRBJ1-5; D unresolved. Germline V gene data show CDR1 as MNHEY and CDR2 as SMNVEV (reference sequence). The CDR3 has 14 residues. Trimming removed 6 bases at V and 1 base at J, with 10 bases between. The chain's CDR3 is CASSPGWSNQPQHF. CDR3 DNA: TGTGCCAGCAGCCCGGGATGGAGCAATCAGCCCCAGCATTTT.

V usage is TRBV28 and J usage is TRBJ1-1; D is uncertain. Trimming shortened V by 2 bases and J by 7 bases, and 8 bases separated the two germline ends. The CDR3 has 12 amino acids. Germline-derived CDR1 and CDR2 are MDHEN and SYDVKM. The CDR3 DNA follows: TGTGCCAGCAGTTTACTAGTGGGTGAAGCTTTCTTT. Protein product: CASSLLVGEAFF.

The chain is built from TRBV18 and TRBJ2-3, with D tentatively TRBD2 (5 bases). CDR3 size: 15 residues. The germline V gene has CDR1 KGHSH and CDR2 LQKENI. Trimming pared 3 bases from V and 0 bases from J, leaving 10 bases between. The CDR3: CASSPRLPSTDTQYF. For the CDR3, the DNA is TGTGCCAGCTCACCCCGACTACCTAGCACAGATACGCAGTATTTT.

The chain couples TRBV28 to TRBJ2-7; perhaps TRBD2 as D (6 bases). The V end lost 1 base, the J end lost 5 bases, and 9 bases lay between the germline ends. From germline, CDR1 is MDHEN and CDR2 SYDVKM. The CDR3 sequence is 13 residues long. CDR3 region: CASSLFPGDEQYF. In DNA, the CDR3 is TGTGCCAGCAGTTTATTCCCGGGGGACGAGCAGTACTTC.

The chain links TRBV6-2 or TRBV6-3 to TRBJ1-2; D perhaps matches TRBD1 (5 bases). Trimming shortened V by 2 bases and J by 1 base, and 5 bases separated the two germline ends. The germline V gene encodes CDR1 MNHEY and CDR2 SVGEGT. There are 13 residues in the CDR3. The CDR3 nucleotides read TGTGCCAGCAGTTACGACAGTAACTATGGCTACACCTTC. It translates to CASSYDSNYGYTF.

The chain has TRBV6-6 and TRBJ1-5, with D possibly matching TRBD1 (6 bases). The CDR3 is 15 residues long. Germline assignment: CDR1 MNHNY and CDR2 SVGAGI (reference sequence). The V gene lost 2 bases and the J gene lost 7 bases, with 15 bases spanning the gap. Here the CDR3 DNA reads TGTGCCAGCAGTTACGAGGGGGGGTTCGAACAGCCCCAGCATTTT. Encoded protein: CASSYEGGFEQPQHF.

This clone was found once. This chain joins TRBV28 and TRBJ2-1; D call uncertain. CDR3 length: 14 residues. CDR1 MDHEN and CDR2 SYDVKM come from the germline V gene. Trimming stripped 3 bases from V and 9 bases from J, with 15 bases between. CDR3: CASSLTLPGGEQFF. CDR3 in DNA: TGTGCCAGCAGTTTGACCCTTCCGGGTGGTGAGCAGTTCTTC. Full variable domain (rest looked up from reference TRBV28 and TRBJ2-1): DVKVTQSSRYLVKRTGEKVFLECVQDMDHENMFWYRQDPGLGLRLIYFSYDVKMKEKGDIPEGYSVSREKKERFSLILESASTNQTSMYLCASSLTLPGGEQFFGPGTRLTVL.

This clone came up once. The chain carries TRBV10-2 and TRBJ1-1; weak D call: TRBD1 (5 bases). The germline V and J ends were trimmed by 6 bases and 4 bases, with 9 bases remaining between them. This CDR3 has 12 amino acids. CDR1 and CDR2 (germline): WSHSY, SAAADI. CDR3 sequence reads: CASRDRGTEAFF. CDR3 sequence (DNA): TGCGCCAGCAGGGATAGGGGCACTGAAGCTTTCTTT.

This clone appeared once. CDR3 sequence (DNA): TGTGCCAGCGGGGAGCCTGGGCCACAAGAGACCCAGTACTTC. Protein product: CASGEPGPQETQYF. The chain has TRBV5-4 and TRBJ2-5, with D possibly matching TRBD2 (5 bases). The CDR3 runs 14 residues. The V end lost 7 bases, the J end lost 2 bases, and 15 bases lay between the germline ends. Germline CDR1 and CDR2: SGHNT and YYREEE (reference sequence).

This clone was seen a single time. The V gene is TRBV4-2, the J gene TRBJ2-6; D unresolved. CDR1 and CDR2 from the germline V gene are LGHNA and YNFKEQ. The CDR3 is made up of 19 amino acids. Trimming left V 1 base short and J 0 bases short, with 16 bases between. For the CDR3, the DNA is TGTGCCAGCAGCCAAGTCAGCGCACCCGATTTCTCTGGGGCCAACGTCCTGACTTTC. It translates to CASSQVSAPDFSGANVLTF.